A single sample gave rise to the 25 T cell receptor beta chains below, sequenced in a study of cytomegalovirus exposure and HLA in healthy donors. Assay used: immunoSEQ multiplex PCR; TCRdb lists only in-frame clones, some missing. The sample holds 100,000 to 120,000 clones; 85% to 90% are singletons and the top ten take around 1.4%. Sequencing input: PBMCs. The source of these receptors is a woman aged 25-40 years in good health and CMV-seropositive.

This clone was observed a few times. V is TRBV5-4 and J is TRBJ1-6, with D tentatively TRBD1 (6 bases). Trimming stripped 6 bases from V and 8 bases from J, with 15 bases between. Per germline, CDR1 SGHNT and CDR2 YYREEE (reference sequence). The CDR3 runs to 14 residues. The CDR3 DNA follows: TGTGCCAGCAACACTAAGGGGGTAGATTCACCCCTCCACTTT. Amino acid sequence: CASNTKGVDSPLHF.

This clone was counted between two and nine times. The rearrangement joins TRBV6-5 to TRBJ2-7; 9 positions match TRBD2. Germline CDR1 MNHEY, CDR2 SVGAGI. This CDR3 contains 13 residues. Germline trimming cut 2 bases from V and 6 bases from J; bases unmatched to any gene: 2. For the CDR3, the DNA is TGTGCCAGCAGTTACGCGGGGGGGCGCGAGCAGTACTTC. This sequence encodes CASSYAGGREQYF.

Only one count was recorded for this clone. The V gene is TRBV6-5, the J gene TRBJ1-2; D may be TRBD1 (6 bases). V dropped 0 bases and J dropped 8 bases, with 13 bases sitting between them. Germline lookup yields CDR1 MNHEY and CDR2 SVGAGI. This CDR3 contains 14 residues. The CDR3 DNA sequence: TGTGCCAGCAGTTACTCGGACAGAGCTATGGGCTACACCTTC. This gives the protein CASSYSDRAMGYTF.

This clone was picked up one time. The V call is TRBV5-1, the J call TRBJ2-1; D is unclear. Per the germline V gene, CDR1 is SGHRS and CDR2 is YFSETQ. V shed 4 bases and J shed 0 bases, with 8 bases lying between them. CDR3 length: 14 residues. The CDR3, as DNA: TGCGCCAGCAGCGCCCAGGTCTCCTACAATGAGCAGTTCTTC. This encodes CASSAQVSYNEQFF.

This clone was picked up one time. The CDR3 protein is CASSQTGVDTEAFF. CDR3 coding DNA: TGTGCCAGCAGCCAGACAGGGGTTGACACTGAAGCTTTCTTT. The rearrangement uses TRBV13 and TRBJ1-1, with 8 bases lining up with TRBD1. The germline CDR1 and CDR2 sequences are PRHDT and FYEKMQ (reference sequence). The CDR3 totals 14 residues. The trim removed 5 bases at V and 3 bases at J, leaving 5 bases unmatched.

The chain has TRBV29-1 and TRBJ2-1; 9 nucleotides line up with TRBD2. V trimming: 7 bases; J trimming: 6 bases; junction bases outside the gene matches: 13. The CDR3 loop spans 15 amino acids. CDR1 and CDR2 (germline): SQVTM, ANQGSEA. The CDR3 sequence: CSGTGLALTANEQFF. The CDR3 DNA sequence: TGCAGCGGGACGGGACTAGCTCTTACCGCCAATGAGCAGTTCTTC.

The rearrangement joins TRBV7-9 to TRBJ1-1; 8 bases agree with TRBD1. The CDR3 runs to 15 residues. Germline CDR1 is SEHNR and CDR2 is FQNEAQ (reference sequence). V lost 5 bases, J lost 1 base, and 6 bases stayed unmatched. This CDR3 is CASSARQGSNTEAFF. DNA for the CDR3: TGTGCCAGCAGCGCCAGACAGGGGTCGAACACTGAAGCTTTCTTT.

The J gene is TRBJ1-3, the V gene TRBV7-3; TRBD1 matches 10 bases. This CDR3 contains 18 residues. Germline loops: CDR1 SGHTA, CDR2 FQGTGA. After removal of 5 bases from V and 2 bases from J, the junction contained 12 bases not matched to a gene. CDR3 DNA: TGTGCCAGCAGCGCAGACTCACGGGGACAGGGGACTGGAAACACCATATATTTT. Amino acid sequence: CASSADSRGQGTGNTIYF.

The rearrangement links TRBV6-5 to TRBJ1-2; D ambiguous. CDR3 size: 16 residues. V was cut by 0 bases and J by 5 bases, with 16 bases left in between. Germline V gene sequence: CDR1 MNHEY, CDR2 SVGAGI. CDR3 sequence: CASSYSPRSGRYGYTF. In DNA form, the CDR3 reads TGTGCCAGCAGTTACTCCCCGCGCTCGGGGAGGTATGGCTACACCTTC.

The chain has TRBV5-6 and TRBJ1-2; D remains unclear. The CDR3 contains 17 residues. The V and J ends lost 2 bases and 5 bases respectively, with 22 bases between them. CDR1 and CDR2 (germline): SGHDT, YYEEEE. CDR3 DNA sequence: TGTGCCAGCAGCTTCGGTGCGCCGGGAAACCAGCTATATGGCTACACCTTC. Translated, it gives CASSFGAPGNQLYGYTF.

This rearrangement joins TRBV7-8 to TRBJ2-7; possibly TRBD1 for D (5 bases). Germline values: CDR1 SGHVS, CDR2 FQNEAQ. V lost 5 bases to trimming and J lost 0 bases, with 11 bases between them. The CDR3 sequence is 14 residues long. The CDR3 reads CASSPRASSYEQYF. The CDR3 nucleotides are TGTGCCAGCAGCCCCAGGGCCAGCTCCTACGAGCAGTACTTC.

This chain links TRBV14 with TRBJ1-2; no firm D call. CDR1 is SGHDN and CDR2 is FVKESK in the germline V gene. This CDR3 is 13 amino acids long. Trimming removed 3 bases at V and 4 bases at J, with 9 bases between. CDR3 nucleotides: TGTGCCAGCAGCCAGGACGGGAGCTATGGCTACACCTTC. It yields the protein CASSQDGSYGYTF.

The chain joins TRBV25-1 to TRBJ1-2; D ambiguous. V dropped 1 base and J dropped 3 bases, with 15 bases sitting between them. Germline V gene lookup returns CDR1 MGHDK and CDR2 SYGVNS. The CDR3 is 16 amino acids. This CDR3 reads CASSEFFWADHYGYTF. CDR3 DNA sequence: TGTGCCAGCAGTGAATTCTTTTGGGCAGACCACTATGGCTACACCTTC.

This chain uses TRBV28 with TRBJ2-7, with 11 bases that match TRBD1. Trimming at V came to 6 bases and at J to 4 bases, leaving 8 bases not matched to a gene. Germline V CDR1 and CDR2: MDHEN, SYDVKM. CDR3 length equals 15 residues. The CDR3 DNA is TGTGCCAGCAGCCACGCCGGGACAGGGGGTTACGAGCAGTACTTC. It is translated as CASSHAGTGGYEQYF.

This chain links TRBV5-1 with TRBJ2-2; 14 bases line up with TRBD2. The CDR3 has 19 amino acids. V lost 3 bases, J lost 3 bases, and 10 bases stayed unmatched. Looked up from germline, CDR1 is SGHRS and CDR2 is YFSETQ. CDR3 loop: CASSSGLAGDVLDTGELFF. CDR3 nucleotides: TGCGCCAGCAGCTCGGGACTAGCGGGAGATGTCTTGGACACCGGGGAGCTGTTTTTT.

This rearrangement joins TRBV13 to TRBJ2-3; no firm D call. The CDR3 runs to 14 residues. CDR1 and CDR2 from the germline V gene are PRHDT and FYEKMQ (reference sequence). V lost 0 bases, J lost 2 bases, and 6 bases lay in between. The CDR3 sequence: CASSLGSVTDTQYF. The CDR3 coding sequence is TGTGCCAGCAGCTTAGGTTCTGTCACAGATACGCAGTATTTT.

The rearrangement links TRBV7-2 to TRBJ1-2, with a tentative D call TRBD1 (5 bases). The CDR3 has 16 residues. Germline CDR1 is SGHTA and CDR2 is FQGNSA. V gave up 1 base and J gave up 4 bases, with 16 bases separating them. This CDR3 reads CASSLGAQVEAYGYTF. The CDR3 DNA reads TGTGCCAGCAGCTTAGGTGCACAGGTTGAGGCCTATGGCTACACCTTC.

The chain joins TRBV6-1 to TRBJ2-3; tentatively, D is TRBD1 (5 bases). This CDR3 has 12 amino acids. Per germline, CDR1 MNHNS and CDR2 SASEGT. V gave up 6 bases and J gave up 7 bases, with 11 bases separating them. DNA for the CDR3: TGTGCCAGCAGCGAGACAGAGTATACGCAGTATTTT. Its protein product is CASSETEYTQYF.

The rearrangement uses TRBV7-2 and TRBJ2-2; the match to TRBD2 covers 10 bases. The CDR3 runs to 18 residues. Trimming took 0 bases from V and 7 from J; bases not matched to a gene: 11. Germline V lookup: CDR1 SGHTA, CDR2 FQGNSA. The CDR3 bases are TGTGCCAGCAGCTTAGCGCCCACAGCGGGGGGGCCCCACGGGGAGCTGTTTTTT. Its protein product is CASSLAPTAGGPHGELFF.

The chain joins TRBV11-2 to TRBJ1-1; weak D call: TRBD1 (5 bases). This CDR3 region has 16 residues. Trimming removed 8 bases at V and 3 bases at J, with 22 bases between. The germline V gene has CDR1 SGHAT and CDR2 FQNNGV. The CDR3 protein is CASLEPGRRGDTEAFF. The DNA of the CDR3 is TGTGCCAGCTTGGAGCCGGGACGCCGGGGGGACACTGAAGCTTTCTTT.

The V and J genes are TRBV7-8 and TRBJ1-2; 8 nucleotides agree with TRBD1. CDR3 length: 14 amino acids. The V gene's germline CDR1 is SGHVS and CDR2 FQNEAQ. Losses at the gene ends were 5 bases for V and 5 bases for J; bases not matched to a gene: 7. The CDR3 nucleotides are TGTGCCAGCAGCCCAGGGACAGGAGAATATGGCTACACCTTC. It specifies CASSPGTGEYGYTF.

The chain joins TRBV4-2 to TRBJ2-2, with D uncertain. Germline CDR1 and CDR2: LGHNA and YNFKEQ. V shed 0 bases and J shed 6 bases, with 11 bases lying between them. The CDR3 covers 15 residues. The DNA for the CDR3 is TGTGCCAGCAGCCAAGAATCCTCCCGGGCCGGGGAGCTGTTTTTT. This gives the protein CASSQESSRAGELFF.

The chain is built from TRBV7-6 and TRBJ2-5; D may be TRBD1 (5 bases). The CDR3 has 13 residues. Trimming stripped 5 bases from V and 6 bases from J, with 13 bases between. Germline V CDR1 and CDR2: SGHVS, FNYEAQ. This chain's CDR3 is CASSLMTEQTQYF. The DNA of the CDR3 is TGTGCCAGCAGCCTGATGACAGAACAGACCCAGTACTTC.

This clone has only one observation. The chain has TRBV19 and TRBJ2-6; 10 nucleotides line up with TRBD1. The CDR3 is 19 residues long. Germline trimming cut 1 base from V and 0 bases from J; bases unmatched to any gene: 6. The germline V gene has CDR1 LNHDA and CDR2 SQIVND (reference sequence). The CDR3 nucleotides read TGTGCCAGTAGTATAGGACAGGGGGCTGGGGGCTCTGGGGCCAACGTCCTGACTTTC. Translating gives CASSIGQGAGGSGANVLTF.

The J gene is TRBJ2-4, the V gene TRBV15; 10 nucleotides agree with TRBD2. J gave up 3 bases and V 3 bases, and 8 bases lay outside the gene matches. The CDR3 runs to 17 residues. Germline loops: CDR1 LNHNV, CDR2 YYDKDF (reference sequence). DNA for the CDR3: TGTGCCACCAGCAGGGACGGACTAGCGGTTTACAAAAACATTCAGTACTTC. Protein sequence: CATSRDGLAVYKNIQYF.